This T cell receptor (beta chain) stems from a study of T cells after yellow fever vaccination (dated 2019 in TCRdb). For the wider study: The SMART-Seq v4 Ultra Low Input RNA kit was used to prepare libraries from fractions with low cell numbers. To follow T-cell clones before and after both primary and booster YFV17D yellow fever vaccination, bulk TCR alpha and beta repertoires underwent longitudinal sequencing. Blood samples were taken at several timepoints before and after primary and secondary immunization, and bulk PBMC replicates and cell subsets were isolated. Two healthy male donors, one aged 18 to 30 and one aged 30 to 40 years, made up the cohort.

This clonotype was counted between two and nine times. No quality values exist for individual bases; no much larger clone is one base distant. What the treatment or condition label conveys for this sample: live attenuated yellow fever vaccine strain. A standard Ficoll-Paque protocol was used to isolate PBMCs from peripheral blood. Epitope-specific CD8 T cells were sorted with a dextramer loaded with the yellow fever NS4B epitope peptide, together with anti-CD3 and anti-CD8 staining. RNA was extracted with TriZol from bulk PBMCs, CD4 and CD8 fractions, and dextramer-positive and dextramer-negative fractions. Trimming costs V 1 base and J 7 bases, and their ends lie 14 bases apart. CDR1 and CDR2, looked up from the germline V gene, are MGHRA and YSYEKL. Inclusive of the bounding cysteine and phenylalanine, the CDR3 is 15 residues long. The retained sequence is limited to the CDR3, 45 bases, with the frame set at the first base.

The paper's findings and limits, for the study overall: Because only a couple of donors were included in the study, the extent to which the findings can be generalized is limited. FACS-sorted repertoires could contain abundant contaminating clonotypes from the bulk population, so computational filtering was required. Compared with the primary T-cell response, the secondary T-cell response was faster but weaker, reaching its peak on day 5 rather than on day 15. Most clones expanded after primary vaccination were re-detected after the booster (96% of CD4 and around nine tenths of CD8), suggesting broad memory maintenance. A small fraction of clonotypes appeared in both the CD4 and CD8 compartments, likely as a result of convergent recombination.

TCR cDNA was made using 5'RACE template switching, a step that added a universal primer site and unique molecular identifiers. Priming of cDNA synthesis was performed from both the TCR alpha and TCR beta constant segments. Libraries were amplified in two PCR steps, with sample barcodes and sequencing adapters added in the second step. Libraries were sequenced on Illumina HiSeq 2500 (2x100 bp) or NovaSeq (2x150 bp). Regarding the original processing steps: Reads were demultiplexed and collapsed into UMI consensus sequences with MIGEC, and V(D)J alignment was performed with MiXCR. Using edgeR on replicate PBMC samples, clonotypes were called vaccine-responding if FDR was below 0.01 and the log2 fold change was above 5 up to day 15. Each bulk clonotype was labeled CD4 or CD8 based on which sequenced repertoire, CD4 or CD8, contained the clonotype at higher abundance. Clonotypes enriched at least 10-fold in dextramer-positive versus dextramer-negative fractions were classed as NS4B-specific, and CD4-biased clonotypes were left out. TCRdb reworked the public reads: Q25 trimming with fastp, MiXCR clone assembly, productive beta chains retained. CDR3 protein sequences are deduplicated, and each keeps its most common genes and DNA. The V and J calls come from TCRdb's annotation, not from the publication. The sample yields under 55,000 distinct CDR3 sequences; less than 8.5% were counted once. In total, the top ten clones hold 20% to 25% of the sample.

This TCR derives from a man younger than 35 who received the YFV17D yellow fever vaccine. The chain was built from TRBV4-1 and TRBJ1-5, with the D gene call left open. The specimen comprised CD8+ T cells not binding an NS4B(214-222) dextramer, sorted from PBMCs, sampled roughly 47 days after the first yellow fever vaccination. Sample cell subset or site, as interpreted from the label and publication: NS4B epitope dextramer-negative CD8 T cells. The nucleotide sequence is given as TGCGCCAGCAGCCAAGGTGAGGAGGGATACCAGCCCCAGCATTTT. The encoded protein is CASSQGEEGYQPQHF.